This T cell receptor beta chain was captured by sequencing in a study of CD8 T cells in ankylosing spondylitis. Whole-study results and caveats: Ankylosing spondylitis blood seemed to carry a telltale TCR beta motif made of seven or eight highly homologous variants.

The CDR3 length is 15 residues. In germline, CDR1 is MNHNS, CDR2 SASEGT. V was clipped by 2 bases and J by 6 bases, with 16 bases between them. Via MiXCR, TCRdb re-called the 5' RACE reads, giving one row per CDR3 protein. Found here are roughly 190,000 distinct CDR3 sequences, more than 10% of them singletons; the top ten hold 16%. A few counts support this clonotype. Antigen unknown. This clonotype originated in a male donor with ankylosing spondylitis or in good health (not recorded which). V and J are TRBV6-1 and TRBJ1-2, with D possibly matching TRBD1 (6 bases). What was sequenced was blood, either unsorted or a sorted T cell fraction (not recorded which). CDR3 sequence reads: CASSEIGQPPDGYTF. The CDR3, as DNA: TGTGCCAGCAGTGAAATAGGACAGCCCCCCGATGGCTACACCTTC.